This note documents a single TCR beta chain sequence. cDNA prepared by RNA extraction and subsequent reverse transcription served as the template for sequencing. Clones were sequenced by immunoSEQ multiplex PCR, and TCRdb holds only the in-frame ones, with some missing. This sample has more than 95,000 clones; less than 70% occur once, and the top ten carry about 9%. Germline assignment: CDR1 SNHLY and CDR2 FYNNEI. Trimming stripped 7 bases from V and 5 bases from J, with 9 bases between. CDR3 length: 12 amino acids. The data originate from a study of CD8+ T cells in alopecia areata. This sequence was found in a human donor in good health. The sample consisted of CD4+ T cells sorted from blood. V gene TRBV2 combines with J gene TRBJ2-1; D is unclear. The CDR3 loop is CASKADNNEQFF. As DNA, the CDR3 is TGTGCCAGCAAGGCGGATAACAATGAGCAGTTCTTC.